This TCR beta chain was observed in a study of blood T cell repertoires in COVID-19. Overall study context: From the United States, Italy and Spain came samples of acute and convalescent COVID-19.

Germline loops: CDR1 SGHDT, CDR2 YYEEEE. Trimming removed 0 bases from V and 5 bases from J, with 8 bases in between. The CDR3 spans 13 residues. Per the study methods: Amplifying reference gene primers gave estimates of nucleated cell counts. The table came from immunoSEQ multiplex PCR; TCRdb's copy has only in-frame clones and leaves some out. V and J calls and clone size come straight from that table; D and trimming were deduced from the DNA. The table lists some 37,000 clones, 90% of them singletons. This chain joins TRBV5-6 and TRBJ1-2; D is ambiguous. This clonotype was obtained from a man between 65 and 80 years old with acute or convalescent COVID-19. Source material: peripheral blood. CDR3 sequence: CASSLGTYYGYTF. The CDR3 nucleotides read TGTGCCAGCAGCTTGGGCACCTATTATGGCTACACCTTC.